Sequencing of this T cell receptor (beta chain) was carried out in a study of shared clonotypes between healthy human individuals. The assay was immunoSEQ multiplex PCR, and TCRdb's table has in-frame clones only and misses some. The sample carries around 2.3 million clones, 90% to 96% recorded once. The study's findings and limits: Despite large depth, rarefaction showed incomplete sorted-subset sequencing.

Remarks on this clone: Its antigen is unidentified.

Sequenced material: naive CD4+ T cells sorted from blood. As to subset: CD45RA+ positively selected. The TCR comes from a man younger than 30 in good health.

Here the CDR3 DNA reads TGTGCCAGCAGCTTGGACAGGTTTAATTCACCCCTCCACTTT. It is translated as CASSLDRFNSPLHF. V is TRBV5-4 and J is TRBJ1-6; maybe TRBD1 (5 bases). The CDR3 totals 14 residues. Trimming took off 0 bases at V and 6 bases at J, with 7 bases between the two ends. CDR1 and CDR2 (germline): SGHNT, YYREEE (reference sequence).